These 14 T cell receptor beta chains came from one sample sequenced in a study of blood T cell repertoires in COVID-19. Method: immunoSEQ multiplex PCR; TCRdb's copy keeps in-frame clones and lacks some. In the table there are 150,000 to 180,000 clones, approximately 80% of which are singletons. Input material: peripheral blood. The receptor set was obtained from an older woman with acute or convalescent COVID-19.

The J gene is TRBJ1-2, the V gene TRBV6-5, with D maybe TRBD1 (5 bases). The CDR3 loop spans 15 amino acids. V was pared by 6 bases and J by 5 bases, with 19 bases between. Germline V gene lookup returns CDR1 MNHEY and CDR2 SVGAGI. In nucleotides, the CDR3 is TGTGCCAGCAGGGCGGGGGGGGTCTCCTGGTATGGCTACACCTTC. Its translation: CASRAGGVSWYGYTF.

The J gene is TRBJ2-5, the V gene TRBV30; D remains unclear. The V end was cut by 0 bases, the J end by 1 base, with 12 bases between. There are 15 residues in the CDR3. Germline V gene data show CDR1 as GTSNPN and CDR2 as SVGIG (reference sequence). Here the CDR3 DNA reads TGTGCCTGGAGTGTTCAGGCAATTTCCCAAGAGACCCAGTACTTC. Protein product: CAWSVQAISQETQYF.

The rearrangement joins TRBV18 to TRBJ2-4, with D possibly TRBD1 on 6 matching bases. There are 15 residues in the CDR3. Germline lookup yields CDR1 KGHSH and CDR2 LQKENI. V was pared by 3 bases and J by 7 bases, with 16 bases between. CDR3 sequence reads: CASSPPDSPRNIQYF. CDR3 DNA sequence: TGTGCCAGCTCACCTCCGGACAGCCCAAGGAACATTCAGTACTTC.

The rearrangement links TRBV7-6 to TRBJ1-2, with a possible D match to TRBD1 (5 bases). The germline gives CDR1 SGHVS, CDR2 FNYEAQ. Trimming stripped 2 bases from V and 0 bases from J, with 10 bases between. The CDR3 loop spans 15 amino acids. The CDR3 loop is CASSLLPGTNYGYTF. DNA for the CDR3: TGTGCCAGCAGCTTACTCCCAGGGACTAACTATGGCTACACCTTC.

The V gene is TRBV2, the J gene TRBJ1-5, with D perhaps matching TRBD1 (6 bases). The length of the CDR3 is 13 residues. CDR1 is SNHLY and CDR2 is FYNNEI in the germline V gene. V was cut by 7 bases and J by 6 bases, with 13 bases left in between. DNA of the CDR3: TGTGCCAGCAAAGGGCAGGGGAGTCAGCCCCAGCATTTT. As protein: CASKGQGSQPQHF.

The rearrangement links TRBV5-6 to TRBJ1-2; D call uncertain. Trimming left V 1 base short and J 2 bases short, with 15 bases between. Germline V gene data show CDR1 as SGHDT and CDR2 as YYEEEE. The CDR3 contains 16 residues. Here the CDR3 DNA reads TGTGCCAGCAGCTTGAATGGGCAGATAGTAAACTATGGCTACACCTTC. This sequence encodes CASSLNGQIVNYGYTF.

J is TRBJ2-1 and V is TRBV10-1, with a tentative D call TRBD1 (6 bases). Trimming cost V 5 bases and J 4 bases, with 18 bases left between them. The CDR3 extends over 16 amino acids. Germline lookup yields CDR1 WNHNN and CDR2 SYGVQD (reference sequence). The CDR3 nucleotides are TGCGCCAGCAGTTTGTGGACAGACCCGAAATACAATGAGCAGTTCTTC. This gives the protein CASSLWTDPKYNEQFF.

The chain is built from TRBV11-1 and TRBJ2-1; D is uncertain. The germline V gene encodes CDR1 SGHAT and CDR2 FQDESV (reference sequence). Deletions cut 1 base from V and 7 bases from J, with 8 bases between. CDR3 length: 13 residues. Here the CDR3 reads CASSLVVQNEQFF. The CDR3 coding sequence is TGTGCCAGCAGCTTAGTGGTACAGAATGAGCAGTTCTTC.

The chain links TRBV11-2 to TRBJ2-7; D not certain. This CDR3 region has 14 residues. V was clipped by 2 bases and J by 9 bases, with 17 bases between them. The V gene's germline CDR1 is SGHAT and CDR2 FQNNGV. This CDR3 is CASSLRMTTLGQYV. As DNA, the CDR3 is TGTGCCAGCAGCTTAAGAATGACGACTCTCGGGCAGTACGTC.

The gene calls are TRBV6-5 and TRBJ2-5; 8 positions agree with TRBD1. Germline CDR1 is MNHEY and CDR2 is SVGAGI. V gave up 5 bases and J gave up 4 bases; unmatched junction bases: 3. This CDR3 contains 13 residues. The CDR3 reads CASSTGQGETQYF. DNA of the CDR3: TGTGCCAGCAGTACCGGACAGGGAGAGACCCAGTACTTC.

This chain connects TRBV7-9 to TRBJ1-1; no clear D. Germline CDR1 SEHNR, CDR2 FQNEAQ (reference sequence). The CDR3 totals 13 residues. Trimming removed 3 bases from V and 4 bases from J, with 9 bases in between. DNA for the CDR3: TGTGCCAGCAGCTTCGCGAGGAGCACTGAAGCTTTCTTT. This encodes CASSFARSTEAFF.

The table lists this clone with a count of one. The V gene is TRBV12-5, the J gene TRBJ2-3; 8 bases fit TRBD2. V gave up 5 bases and J gave up 0 bases; unmatched junction bases: 10. The CDR3 is 17 amino acids. Per germline, CDR1 LGHNT and CDR2 FRNRAP. This chain's CDR3 is CASGPVGGGTSTDTQYF. CDR3 DNA: TGTGCTAGTGGTCCCGTTGGCGGGGGGACCAGCACAGATACGCAGTATTTT.

The chain couples TRBV24-1 to TRBJ2-3, with 8 bases that match TRBD1. The junction had 5 bases not matched to a gene; V was cut back by 5 bases and J by 8 bases. Germline CDR1 KGHDR, CDR2 SFDVKD. The CDR3 spans 13 residues. CDR3 sequence: CATSVQGAGTQYF. DNA for the CDR3: TGTGCCACCAGTGTTCAGGGGGCCGGTACGCAGTATTTT.

The chain employs TRBV10-3 and TRBJ2-1; 9 positions agree with TRBD1. The CDR3 loop spans 13 amino acids. Germline V lookup: CDR1 ENHRY, CDR2 SYGVKD. J was trimmed by 10 bases and V by 11 bases; bases with no gene match: 12. CDR3 in amino acids: CAVRTGAAGEQFF. For the CDR3, the DNA is TGTGCCGTTCGGACAGGGGCGGCCGGGGAGCAGTTCTTC.